The 22 T cell receptor beta chains presented below share a single source sample, sequenced in a study of Ad26.COV2.S vaccination and SARS-CoV-2 variants. The treatment: some 19 received Ad26.COV2.S at low or high dose, single or two shots; about 5 received placebo; per-sample allocation not given. The samples were gathered on day 63 after the first injection of vaccine or placebo. Here immunoSEQ multiplex PCR was the method, and the copy in TCRdb shows in-frame clones only, minus some. The table lists almost 400,000 clones, 89% of them singletons. The sample consisted of peripheral blood, taken in a trial of Ad26.COV2.S vaccine versus placebo. The receptors shown here come from a person between 18 and 59 years old who received the Ad26.COV2.S COVID-19 vaccine or a placebo.

The gene calls are TRBV21-1 and TRBJ2-7; the table gives TRBD2 as D, unverified against the DNA. TRBV21-1 is a pseudogene locus. CDR3 size: 16 residues. The CDR3 region has the DNA TGTGCCAGCAGCAAAGTTGGGAAGCGGGAGAGGAACGAGCAGTACTTC. Translation: CASSKVGKRERNEQYF.

The chain employs TRBV5-6 and TRBJ1-4, with TRBD1 identical over 8 bases. CDR3 length: 17 residues. V dropped 0 bases and J dropped 2; count of bases not matched to a gene: 6. CDR1 is SGHDT and CDR2 is YYEEEE in the germline V gene. The CDR3 DNA is TGTGCCAGCAGCTTGGCGGGGGGACAGGTCACTAATGAAAAACTGTTTTTT. Encoded protein: CASSLAGGQVTNEKLFF.

This rearrangement joins TRBV24-1 to TRBJ2-1; D gene ambiguous. The V gene's germline CDR1 is KGHDR and CDR2 SFDVKD. Between the trimmed V and J ends, which lost 1 base and 10 bases, there was a span of 10 bases. CDR3 size: 13 residues. The CDR3 region is CATSDLGLPEQFF. The DNA for the CDR3 is TGTGCCACCAGTGATTTAGGGCTCCCCGAGCAGTTCTTC.

As to this clone: The same CDR3 is also encoded by other DNA sequences in this sample. This chain uses TRBV5-1 with TRBJ2-1; D not certain. This CDR3 region has 15 residues. The germline V gene encodes CDR1 SGHRS and CDR2 YFSETQ. Trimming stripped 0 bases from V and 0 bases from J, with 7 bases between. CDR3 region: CASSLGGASYNEQFF. The DNA for the CDR3 is TGCGCCAGCAGCTTGGGTGGCGCCTCCTACAATGAGCAGTTCTTC.

The J gene is TRBJ2-7, the V gene TRBV12-3 or TRBV12-4; no clear D gene. This CDR3 is 11 amino acids long. V was shortened by 6 bases and J by 6 bases, with 9 bases between the two germline ends. The CDR3 region is CASRLGGEQYF. The CDR3 nucleotides are TGTGCCAGCAGGTTGGGTGGCGAGCAGTACTTC.

V usage is TRBV7-9 and J usage is TRBJ1-6; TRBD1 might be the D (6 bases). CDR1 SEHNR and CDR2 FQNEAQ come from the germline V gene (reference sequence). This CDR3 region has 14 residues. The V gene lost 6 bases and the J gene lost 10 bases, with 16 bases spanning the gap. CDR3 sequence reads: CASSLDGGQSPLHF. CDR3 nucleotide sequence: TGTGCCAGCAGTCTAGACGGGGGGCAGTCACCCCTCCACTTT.

The chain combines TRBV21-1 with TRBJ2-2; the table's D call TRBD2 went unverified against the DNA. TRBV21-1 is recorded as a pseudogene. This CDR3 contains 21 residues. The CDR3 protein is CASSKEGLGGGPLLNTGELFF. For the CDR3, the DNA is TGTGCCAGCAGCAAGGAGGGGTTAGGCGGGGGCCCCCTCCTGAACACCGGGGAGCTGTTTTTT.

This sequence joins TRBV11-3 and TRBJ1-1; TRBD1 matches at 7 bases. V shed 3 bases and J 4 bases; nucleotides not matched to a gene: 5. This CDR3 contains 14 residues. Per germline, CDR1 SGHNT and CDR2 YENEEA. This CDR3 is CASSFDREGTEAFF. The CDR3 region has the DNA TGTGCCAGCAGCTTTGACAGGGAAGGCACTGAAGCTTTCTTT. The full variable domain, its missing parts supplied by reference TRBV11-3 and TRBJ1-1, is EAGVVQSPRYKIIEKKQPVAFWCNPISGHNTLYWYLQNLGQGPELLIRYENEEAVDDSQLPKDRFSAERLKGVDSTLKIQPAELGDSAVYLCASSFDREGTEAFFGQGTRLTVV.

The chain uses TRBV28 and TRBJ2-7, with TRBD2 matching over 11 bases. The germline CDR1 and CDR2 sequences are MDHEN and SYDVKM. The CDR3 covers 17 residues. V gave up 2 bases and J gave up 0 bases; unmatched junction bases: 6. The CDR3 DNA is TGTGCCAGCAGTTTAATTAGCGGGAGGGACCTCTCCTACGAGCAGTACTTC. Translated: CASSLISGRDLSYEQYF.

The chain carries TRBV9 and TRBJ2-7, with TRBD2 matching over 10 bases. The CDR3 totals 15 residues. J lost 4 bases, V lost 4 bases, and 8 bases had no gene match. From germline, CDR1 is SGDLS and CDR2 YYNGEE. CDR3 bases: TGTGCCAGCAGCCCTCTAGCGGGAGTGGGTTACGAGCAGTACTTC. It translates to CASSPLAGVGYEQYF.

V and J are TRBV12-3 or TRBV12-4 and TRBJ1-2; no reliable D call. The CDR3 loop spans 11 amino acids. The V end lost 6 bases, the J end lost 4 bases, and 6 bases lay between the germline ends. The CDR3 sequence: CASRRLYGYTF. The CDR3 nucleotides read TGTGCCAGCAGGCGCCTCTATGGCTACACCTTC.

J is TRBJ1-3 and V is TRBV4-1; D unresolved. V lost 4 bases and J 2 bases, leaving 12 bases between the germline ends. This CDR3 contains 15 residues. In germline, CDR1 is MGHRA, CDR2 YSYEKL. The CDR3 DNA sequence: TGCGCCAGCAGCCTCACCGGGGAACCTGGAAACACCATATATTTT. Its translation: CASSLTGEPGNTIYF.

To note about this clone: Other nucleotide sequences from this sample produce the same CDR3. The chain uses TRBV5-1 and TRBJ1-3; TRBD1 might be the D (5 bases). Between the trimmed V and J ends, which lost 0 bases and 1 base, there was a span of 5 bases. CDR1 and CDR2 (germline): SGHRS, YFSETQ. CDR3 length equals 14 residues. This CDR3 reads CASSLEGSGNTIYF. The CDR3 nucleotides read TGCGCCAGCAGCTTGGAGGGGTCTGGAAACACCATATATTTT.

This chain connects TRBV28 to TRBJ2-7; D uncertain. The CDR3 is made up of 14 amino acids. Germline V CDR1 and CDR2: MDHEN, SYDVKM. V shed 2 bases and J shed 2 bases, with 10 bases lying between them. CDR3 sequence (DNA): TGTGCCAGCAGTTTAAGTCCGATTACCTACGAGCAGTACTTC. Amino acids: CASSLSPITYEQYF. Together with reference TRBV28 and TRBJ2-7, the CDR3 gives the full variable domain: DVKVTQSSRYLVKRTGEKVFLECVQDMDHENMFWYRQDPGLGLRLIYFSYDVKMKEKGDIPEGYSVSREKKERFSLILESASTNQTSMYLCASSLSPITYEQYFGPGTRLTVT.

The chain employs TRBV7-2 and TRBJ1-1; D is possibly TRBD1 (5 bases). Germline V gene lookup returns CDR1 SGHTA and CDR2 FQGNSA. V was cut by 1 base and J by 3 bases, with 9 bases left in between. The CDR3 contains 14 residues. CDR3 bases: TGTGCCAGCAGCTTAGAGACGGGGGACACTGAAGCTTTCTTT. It yields the protein CASSLETGDTEAFF.

This clone was seen just once. The chain is built from TRBV7-9 and TRBJ2-5; D ambiguous. Germline V gives CDR1 SEHNR, CDR2 FQNEAQ (reference sequence). V lost 1 base to trimming and J lost 2 bases, with 11 bases between them. CDR3 size: 15 residues. CDR3 loop: CASSLGSAQQETQYF. Written as DNA, the CDR3 is TGTGCCAGCAGCTTAGGGTCCGCGCAGCAAGAGACCCAGTACTTC.

The CDR3 loop reads CASSLGGGNTEAFF. The CDR3 nucleotides are TGCGCCAGCAGCTTGGGAGGGGGGAACACTGAAGCTTTCTTT. The V gene is TRBV5-1, the J gene TRBJ1-1, with TRBD1 as a possible D gene (6 bases). From germline, CDR1 is SGHRS and CDR2 YFSETQ. V gave up 0 bases and J gave up 1 base, with 7 bases separating them. There are 14 residues in the CDR3.

The rearrangement joins TRBV18 to TRBJ1-2; 8 bases fit TRBD1. The CDR3 consists of 14 residues. The germline V gene has CDR1 KGHSH and CDR2 LQKENI. The ends lost 3 bases at V and 6 bases at J; junction bases unmatched: 6. The CDR3 region has the DNA TGTGCCAGCTCACCGCAGGGGGCGCTGAATGGCTACACCTTC. It translates to CASSPQGALNGYTF.

The genes are TRBV7-6 and TRBJ2-1; no firm D call. The CDR3 extends over 13 amino acids. The V gene's germline CDR1 is SGHVS and CDR2 FNYEAQ. Trimming left V 4 bases short and J 8 bases short, with 12 bases between. The CDR3 protein is CASSSLPHDEQFF. CDR3 in DNA: TGTGCCAGCAGCTCGCTTCCCCACGATGAGCAGTTCTTC.

This chain links TRBV5-1 with TRBJ2-5; no clear D gene. CDR1 and CDR2 from the germline V gene are SGHRS and YFSETQ. V gave up 4 bases and J gave up 2 bases, with 12 bases separating them. This CDR3 is 14 amino acids long. The CDR3, as DNA: TGCGCCAGCAGCCACGAGACGGGTCAAGAGACCCAGTACTTC. This codes for CASSHETGQETQYF.

The chain recombines TRBV7-7 with TRBJ2-2, with D maybe TRBD2 (6 bases). Looked up from germline, CDR1 is SSHAT and CDR2 is FNYEAQ (reference sequence). V dropped 4 bases and J dropped 0 bases, with 24 bases sitting between them. The CDR3 consists of 20 residues. CDR3: CASSSGGASVRRANTGELFF. CDR3 sequence (DNA): TGTGCCAGCAGCTCAGGAGGGGCTAGCGTACGAAGGGCGAACACCGGGGAGCTGTTTTTT.

The DNA for the CDR3 is TGCAGCTACCGCGTCGCCAATGAGCAGTTCTTC. Its protein product is CSYRVANEQFF. The V gene is TRBV29-1, the J gene TRBJ2-1; no firm D call. V gave up 8 bases and J gave up 6 bases, with 11 bases separating them. This CDR3 is built from 11 residues. Germline lookup yields CDR1 SQVTM and CDR2 ANQGSEA.